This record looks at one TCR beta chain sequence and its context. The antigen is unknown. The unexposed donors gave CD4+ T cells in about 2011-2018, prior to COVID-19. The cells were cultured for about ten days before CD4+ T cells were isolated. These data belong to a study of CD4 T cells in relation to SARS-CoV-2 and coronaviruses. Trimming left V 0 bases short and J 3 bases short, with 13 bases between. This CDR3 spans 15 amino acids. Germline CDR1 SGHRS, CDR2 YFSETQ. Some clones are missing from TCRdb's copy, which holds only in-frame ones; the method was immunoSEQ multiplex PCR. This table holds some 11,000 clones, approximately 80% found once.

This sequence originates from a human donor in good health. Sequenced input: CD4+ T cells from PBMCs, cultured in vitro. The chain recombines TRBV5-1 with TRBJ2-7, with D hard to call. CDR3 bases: TGCGCCAGCAGCTTGGGCAGTCAGAATGTCTACGAGCAGTACTTC. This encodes CASSLGSQNVYEQYF.